Given below is one TCR beta chain in context. These data originate in a study of blood T cell repertoires in COVID-19. Turning to the study itself: Sample material is recorded as cDNA or gDNA derived from T cells, B-cell-depleted T cells, or PBMCs.

Germline-derived CDR1 and CDR2 are SGHNT and YENEEA. The CDR3 has 15 amino acids. Trimming removed 5 bases from V and 8 bases from J; junction bases left unmatched: 11. Per the authors' pipeline: Amplification from reference gene primers served as the basis for estimated nucleated cell counts. Using immunoSEQ multiplex PCR, the repertoire was profiled, and TCRdb retains in-frame clones only, with some absent. Clone size and V and J calls were adopted from that table, with D and trimming inferred from the DNA. Of roughly 460,000 clones listed, 80% to 90% were seen once; the top ten hold approximately 0.92%.

The sequenced sample was peripheral blood. The chain is built from TRBV11-3 and TRBJ1-4; 7 bases are a match to TRBD1. This TCR came from a young man with COVID-19, enrolled during active disease. The CDR3 sequence: CASSTETGTSEKLFF. The CDR3 DNA is TGTGCCAGCAGCACAGAGACAGGGACTTCGGAAAAACTGTTTTTT. The variable domain in full, completed from reference TRBV11-3 and TRBJ1-4, reads EAGVVQSPRYKIIEKKQPVAFWCNPISGHNTLYWYLQNLGQGPELLIRYENEEAVDDSQLPKDRFSAERLKGVDSTLKIQPAELGDSAVYLCASSTETGTSEKLFFGSGTQLSVL.